This T cell receptor beta chain was captured by sequencing in a study of blood T cell repertoires in COVID-19. V gave up 7 bases and J gave up 8 bases; unmatched junction bases: 30. CDR1 is LGHDT, CDR2 YNNKEL, per germline (reference sequence). The CDR3 runs 21 residues. In this sample, this clone turned up a few times. Data came from immunoSEQ multiplex PCR; TCRdb stores just in-frame clones and leaves some out. The table has 250,000 to 350,000 clones, 90% seen once. This TCR came from a woman between 18 and 29 years old with acute COVID-19. The sample consisted of PBMCs or T cells enriched from blood (not recorded which). The chain couples TRBV3-1 (or the pseudogene TRBV3-2) to TRBJ2-1; 9 nucleotides match TRBD2. CDR3 DNA: TGTGCCAGCAAAGCCAGAAGACAGGGACTAGCCCCTGGGGGCTCTTTGGATGAGCAGTTCTTC. It is translated as CASKARRQGLAPGGSLDEQFF.